This entry features one T cell receptor (beta chain) sequence. Antigen: not known. This PCR relied on a set of 60 Vbeta primers and 13 Jbeta primers. Assay used: immunoSEQ multiplex PCR; TCRdb lists only in-frame clones, some missing. Found here are about 72,000 clones; the top ten clones hold approximately 2.7%. CDR3 length: 15 amino acids. V gave up 1 base and J gave up 1 base, with 10 bases separating them. Germline V CDR1 and CDR2: SGHTA, FQGNSA. This sample is drawn from a study of cytomegalovirus exposure and HLA in healthy donors. Study-level results: A highly shared variant cluster was judged a likely technical artifact. While the bulk of TCR sequences proved rare, some public TCRs turned up in many donors. In vitro work confirmed that a few CMV-associated chains recognize CMV antigens.

The sequence was collected from a man in his forties in good health and CMV-seronegative. V usage is TRBV7-2 and J usage is TRBJ1-1; no reliable D call. The specimen was PBMCs. CDR3 loop: CASSLVRGENTEAFF. The CDR3 coding sequence is TGTGCCAGCAGCTTAGTGCGGGGTGAGAACACTGAAGCTTTCTTT.